The clone carrying this TCR beta chain was counted a few times. Its antigen is still unknown. These data are taken from a study of T cell repertoires in cytomegalovirus infection. Background on the study: An indication of both CMV infection and matching HLA type came from public TCR beta signatures. Findings of the study overall: Clonotype analysis showed dominance of the ex vivo response by HLA-C-restricted CMV-specific TCR beta clonotypes. Cumulative frequency (of public TCR beta family members) identified carriers of CMV plus the relevant HLA.

TCRdb used MiXCR to reprocess the reads, holding one entry per CDR3 protein. The data hold approximately 500,000 distinct CDR3 sequences, with approximately 16% observed a single time. The CDR3 loop spans 16 amino acids. Per germline, CDR1 MGHRA and CDR2 YSYEKL. Trimming cost V 0 bases and J 0 bases, with 9 bases left between them. This chain links TRBV4-1 with TRBJ1-5; no firm D call. Sequencing was carried out using CD8+ T cells from PBMCs. The clonotype originates from a human donor in good health (CMV status not recorded). Some clones in this sample may be carry-over from other donors' samples. The CDR3 sequence: CASSQDPRSSNQPQHF. CDR3 nucleotide sequence: TGCGCCAGCAGCCAAGACCCGCGCAGTAGCAATCAGCCCCAGCATTTT.